The 23 T cell receptor beta chains given below trace back to one sample, sequenced in a study of T cells expressing NK-cell markers (dated by TCRdb to 2018 to 2021). The library was produced with 5' RACE. The reads were generated on an Illumina HiSeq 2000. TCRdb reprocessed the reads and assigns one entry to each CDR3 protein sequence, leaving out DNA. The sample has hundreds of thousands of distinct CDR3 sequences on record. Roughly 3.6% of the sample comes from the top ten. The sequenced material came from blood T cells: a sorted CD56 or NKG2C T cell subset, CD4+ or CD8+ T cells, or bulk PBMC T cells (not recorded which). These receptors were collected from a man between 18 and 29 years old in good health. Donor details come from another sample of the same person, matched by shared clones.

The gene calls are TRBV9 and TRBJ1-3. This CDR3 spans 16 amino acids. Germline CDR1 reads SGDLS; CDR2 reads YYNGEE. The CDR3 loop reads CASSARLKEPGNTIYF.

The J gene is TRBJ2-7, the V gene TRBV12-3 or TRBV12-4; checking the TCRdb D call of TRBD2 is not possible without DNA. This CDR3 spans 16 amino acids. This chain's CDR3 is CASSLGGSGSLVEQYF.

The chain joins TRBV4-1 to TRBJ2-3; the D gene TCRdb calls, TRBD2, cannot be checked with no DNA. CDR1 MGHRA and CDR2 YSYEKL come from the germline V gene. The CDR3 runs 16 residues. The CDR3 spells CASSQTSGRATDTQYF.

The rearrangement uses TRBV6-5 and TRBJ2-7; absent DNA, TCRdb's TRBD1 call cannot be checked. This CDR3 is 15 amino acids long. Germline CDR1 is MNHEY and CDR2 is SVGAGI. CDR3: CASSYGGQGWYEQYF.

The chain combines TRBV5-1 with TRBJ2-5. Germline CDR1 is SGHRS and CDR2 is YFSETQ. This CDR3 spans 14 amino acids. CDR3 amino acids: CASSLETFQETQYF.

This rearrangement joins TRBV28 to TRBJ2-5; TCRdb outputs TRBD2, but without DNA this stays unchecked. CDR3 length: 16 residues. Germline assignment: CDR1 MDHEN and CDR2 SYDVKM. The CDR3 here is CASSLSGGTPQVTQYF.

The chain couples TRBV4-2 to TRBJ1-1; as DNA is missing, the TRBD1 call by TCRdb cannot be tested. CDR1 and CDR2 (germline): LGHNA, YNFKEQ. This CDR3 region has 15 residues. The CDR3 protein is CASSQDLRGNTEAFF.

J is TRBJ2-2 and V is TRBV5-1; the TRBD2 assignment by TCRdb is unverifiable without DNA. This CDR3 region has 14 residues. Germline loops: CDR1 SGHRS, CDR2 YFSETQ. The CDR3 here is CASYGLANTGELFF. Together with reference TRBV5-1 and TRBJ2-2, the CDR3 gives the full variable domain: KAGVTQTPRYLIKTRGQQVTLSCSPISGHRSVSWYQQTPGQGLQFLFEYFSETQRNKGNFPGRFSGRQFSNSRSEMNVSTLELGDSALYLCASYGLANTGELFFGEGSRLTVL.

The CDR3 loop reads CASNREHRYAQYF. This chain connects TRBV12-3 or TRBV12-4 to TRBJ2-3; TCRdb indicates TRBD1, and absent DNA this call remains unverified. This CDR3 is built from 13 residues.

The chain joins TRBV4-1 to TRBJ2-1; TCRdb names TRBD1, which stays unverified in the absence of DNA. CDR3 size: 16 residues. The germline V gene encodes CDR1 MGHRA and CDR2 YSYEKL. CDR3 amino acids: CASSQDPGPVGNEQFF.

The gene calls are TRBV6-4 and TRBJ2-5; the TCRdb D gene call, TRBD2, has no DNA to confirm it. The V gene's germline CDR1 is MRHNA and CDR2 SNTAGT. The CDR3 sequence is 14 residues long. The chain's CDR3 is CASSESAGVETQYF.

V is TRBV15 and J is TRBJ2-3; TCRdb designates TRBD2, a call that cannot be tested without DNA. Germline V lookup: CDR1 LNHNV, CDR2 YYDKDF (reference sequence). This CDR3 region has 19 residues. The CDR3 sequence is CATSRTPGGTSGSTDTQYF. Based on the CDR3 plus reference TRBV15 and TRBJ2-3, the full variable domain is DAMVIQNPRYQVTQFGKPVTLSCSQTLNHNVMYWYQQKSSQAPKLLFHYYDKDFNNEADTPDNFQSRRPNTSFCFLDIRSPGLGDTAMYLCATSRTPGGTSGSTDTQYFGPGTRLTVL.

The chain joins TRBV6-5 to TRBJ2-1; TCRdb's assignment of TRBD2 cannot be checked, as there is no DNA. This CDR3 region has 19 residues. Germline V gene sequence: CDR1 MNHEY, CDR2 SVGAGI. The chain's CDR3 is CASSYSTSGRAGLHNEQFF.

The chain recombines TRBV12-3 or TRBV12-4 with TRBJ2-5. The CDR3 spans 13 residues. This chain's CDR3 is CASSLSGVETQYF.

J is TRBJ2-3 and V is TRBV20-1; the TCRdb call, TRBD2, lacks DNA for checking. Germline V gene lookup returns CDR1 DFQATT and CDR2 SNEGSKA (reference sequence). The CDR3 runs to 16 residues. CDR3 loop: CSARAGLAGGTDTQYF.

The rearrangement links TRBV20-1 to TRBJ2-1; checking the TCRdb D call of TRBD2 is not possible without DNA. The germline V gene has CDR1 DFQATT and CDR2 SNEGSKA (reference sequence). The CDR3 has 15 residues. CDR3 sequence reads: CSAEKTSGMYNEQFF.

CDR3 protein: CASSQESRITGNTIYF. This sequence joins TRBV3-1 and TRBJ1-3. The CDR3 runs 16 residues. CDR1 is LGHDT and CDR2 is YNNKEL in the germline V gene (reference sequence).

This chain links TRBV9 with TRBJ2-1; with no DNA, the TCRdb D assignment of TRBD1 cannot be verified. In germline, CDR1 is SGDLS, CDR2 YYNGEE. CDR3 length equals 13 residues. The CDR3 is CASSGRRGPEQFF. Looking up the rest from reference TRBV9 and TRBJ2-1 gives the full variable domain: DSGVTQTPKHLITATGQRVTLRCSPRSGDLSVYWYQQSLDQGLQFLIQYYNGEERAKGNILERFSAQQFPDLHSELNLSSLELGDSALYFCASSGRRGPEQFFGPGTRLTVL.

The J gene is TRBJ2-7, the V gene TRBV10-3. CDR3 size: 15 residues. Germline V gives CDR1 ENHRY, CDR2 SYGVKD. CDR3: CAISGPRTATYEQYF.

The chain uses TRBV7-2 and TRBJ1-2; TCRdb gives TRBD1 as the D gene, but with no DNA this cannot be confirmed. The germline V gene has CDR1 SGHTA and CDR2 FQGNSA. The CDR3 consists of 16 residues. CDR3 region: CASSLAPRQGAGGYTF.

V is TRBV27 and J is TRBJ2-1; TCRdb lists TRBD1, though no DNA is available to test this call. The CDR3 totals 14 residues. Germline V lookup: CDR1 MNHEY, CDR2 SMNVEV (reference sequence). CDR3 in amino acids: CASSWGGWYNEQFF.

J is TRBJ1-2 and V is TRBV4-2. The CDR3 is made up of 15 amino acids. Germline V gene data show CDR1 as LGHNA and CDR2 as YNFKEQ. CDR3 region: CASSQDLVSNYGYTF.

This chain uses TRBV11-2 with TRBJ1-2. Germline-derived CDR1 and CDR2 are SGHAT and FQNNGV. The CDR3 is 13 amino acids. The CDR3: CASSLAPNYGYTF.